This passage covers 25 T cell receptor beta chains from one sample sequenced in a study of T cell responses to AZD1222 COVID-19 vaccine. TCRdb keeps only in-frame clones here, not all; method: immunoSEQ multiplex PCR. The repertoire has around 160,000 clones, approximately 91% of them found once; the top ten carry more than 5%. Sequenced here: peripheral blood, sampled on day 0 of AZD1222 vaccination. The source of these receptors is an adult in good health.

The rearrangement links TRBV19 to TRBJ2-7; D might be TRBD1 (6 bases). The CDR3 sequence is 13 residues long. Trimming pared 0 bases from V and 9 bases from J, leaving 12 bases between. The germline CDR1 and CDR2 sequences are LNHDA and SQIVND (reference sequence). The CDR3, as DNA: TGTGCCAGTAGTATAGATCAGGGGACGCGGCAGTACTTC. Protein sequence: CASSIDQGTRQYF.

The gene calls are TRBV18 and TRBJ2-5, with D perhaps TRBD1 or TRBD2 (6 bases each). V was trimmed by 4 bases and J by 1 base, leaving 10 bases between them. Germline CDR1 reads KGHSH; CDR2 reads LQKENI. CDR3 size: 14 residues. CDR3 sequence (DNA): TGTGCCAGCTCACGGGGGGACACCCAAGAGACCCAGTACTTC. It specifies CASSRGDTQETQYF.

The gene calls are TRBV5-4 and TRBJ2-7; 11 nucleotides agree with TRBD2. Unmatched junction bases numbered 7, after V lost 4 bases and J lost 4 bases. This CDR3 region has 15 residues. Germline V gene sequence: CDR1 SGHNT, CDR2 YYREEE (reference sequence). In nucleotides, the CDR3 is TGTGCCAGCAGCCGAATCGGGACTAGCGGATACGAGCAGTACTTC. Translating it yields CASSRIGTSGYEQYF.

V usage is TRBV5-6 and J usage is TRBJ2-7; no reliable D call. The CDR3 is made up of 16 amino acids. V shed 4 bases and J shed 1 base, with 18 bases lying between them. Germline lookup yields CDR1 SGHDT and CDR2 YYEEEE. CDR3 DNA sequence: TGTGCCAGCAGCCCTCTAGATGCCCCACATTCCTACGAGCAGTACTTC. As protein: CASSPLDAPHSYEQYF.

V gene TRBV7-8 combines with J gene TRBJ2-1; D perhaps matches TRBD1 (5 bases). The ends were cut back, 5 bases at V and 4 bases at J, with 15 bases in the middle. Germline-derived CDR1 and CDR2 are SGHVS and FQNEAQ. CDR3 length: 15 amino acids. This CDR3 reads CASSPEFRGYNEQFF. In DNA, the CDR3 is TGTGCCAGCAGCCCGGAGTTTAGGGGATACAATGAGCAGTTCTTC.

The rearrangement links TRBV5-1 to TRBJ1-1; D unresolved. Germline-derived CDR1 and CDR2 are SGHRS and YFSETQ. The CDR3 is made up of 16 amino acids. V lost 3 bases and J lost 3, with 18 bases in between. Written as DNA, the CDR3 is TGCGCCAGCAGCTCCGCCCTCGGGGTGGGTGACACTGAAGCTTTCTTT. It is translated as CASSSALGVGDTEAFF.

J is TRBJ2-5 and V is TRBV9; D is perhaps TRBD2 (7 bases). Trimming shortened V by 1 base and J by 2 bases, and 12 bases separated the two germline ends. Germline V gene sequence: CDR1 SGDLS, CDR2 YYNGEE. The CDR3 has 15 amino acids. CDR3 DNA: TGTGCCAGCAGCGTAAGGGGGGGGACACAAGAGACCCAGTACTTC. It translates to CASSVRGGTQETQYF.

The V call is TRBV27, the J call TRBJ2-1; D could derive from TRBD1 or TRBD2 (5 bases each). The CDR3 extends over 19 amino acids. V dropped 5 bases and J dropped 6 bases, with 29 bases sitting between them. In germline, CDR1 is MNHEY, CDR2 SMNVEV (reference sequence). The chain's CDR3 is CASSPKDPGRQGLPNEQFF. CDR3 sequence (DNA): TGTGCCAGCAGTCCTAAAGATCCGGGAAGGCAGGGCCTACCCAATGAGCAGTTCTTC.

The chain uses TRBV4-1 and TRBJ1-4; tentatively, D is TRBD1 (6 bases). The CDR3 totals 15 residues. Per the germline V gene, CDR1 is MGHRA and CDR2 is YSYEKL. V lost 0 bases to trimming and J lost 4 bases, with 9 bases between them. CDR3 in amino acids: CASSQDLGGNEKLFF. Written as DNA, the CDR3 is TGCGCCAGCAGCCAAGATTTAGGGGGTAATGAAAAACTGTTTTTT.

This clone was seen a few times. The rearrangement uses TRBV3-1 (or the pseudogene TRBV3-2) and TRBJ2-1; TRBD2 aligns across 11 bases. V shed 5 bases, J shed 5 bases, and the junction held 11 bases outside the gene matches. The CDR3 consists of 17 residues. Germline CDR1 LGHDT, CDR2 YNNKEL (reference sequence). CDR3 loop: CASSFGTSGYRDNEQFF. The CDR3 region has the DNA TGTGCCAGCAGCTTCGGGACTAGCGGATACCGGGACAATGAGCAGTTCTTC.

The chain has TRBV6-1 and TRBJ2-3; tentative D call: TRBD2 (7 bases). V was pared by 2 bases and J by 0 bases, with 12 bases between. CDR3 length: 16 residues. Germline V gene data show CDR1 as MNHNS and CDR2 as SASEGT. CDR3 in amino acids: CASSETGGLSTDTQYF. CDR3 coding DNA: TGTGCCAGCAGTGAAACGGGGGGCCTGAGCACAGATACGCAGTATTTT.

The genes are TRBV7-9 and TRBJ1-5, with no clear D. From germline, CDR1 is SEHNR and CDR2 FQNEAQ (reference sequence). This CDR3 is 13 amino acids long. V was trimmed by 1 base and J by 4 bases, leaving 5 bases between them. In nucleotides, the CDR3 is TGTGCCAGCAGCTTAGGACAAAATCAGCCCCAGCATTTT. Its translation is CASSLGQNQPQHF.

This chain connects TRBV5-1 to TRBJ2-2, with D hard to call. The ends were cut back, 5 bases at V and 1 base at J, with 12 bases in the middle. This CDR3 has 15 residues. Germline-derived CDR1 and CDR2 are SGHRS and YFSETQ. CDR3 sequence reads: CASRDRPQNTGELFF. The CDR3 bases are TGCGCCAGCAGGGACCGACCCCAGAACACCGGGGAGCTGTTTTTT. The variable domain in full, completed from reference TRBV5-1 and TRBJ2-2, reads KAGVTQTPRYLIKTRGQQVTLSCSPISGHRSVSWYQQTPGQGLQFLFEYFSETQRNKGNFPGRFSGRQFSNSRSEMNVSTLELGDSALYLCASRDRPQNTGELFFGEGSRLTVL.

The chain couples TRBV6-4 to TRBJ1-6; 9 positions match TRBD1. Germline CDR1 MRHNA, CDR2 SNTAGT. The CDR3 consists of 14 residues. Trimming took 5 bases from V and 7 from J; bases not matched to a gene: 3. The chain's CDR3 is CASSPGTGNSPLHF. In nucleotides, the CDR3 is TGTGCCAGCAGTCCCGGGACAGGGAATTCACCCCTCCACTTT.

This chain connects TRBV4-1 to TRBJ2-1; D uncertain. Germline V lookup: CDR1 MGHRA, CDR2 YSYEKL. V dropped 5 bases and J dropped 4 bases, with 9 bases sitting between them. The CDR3 has 13 residues. The CDR3 spells CASSKSHYNEQFF. CDR3 DNA sequence: TGCGCCAGCAGCAAGAGCCATTACAATGAGCAGTTCTTC.

CDR3 protein: CAWSKLAMGADTQYF. The CDR3 nucleotides are TGTGCCTGGTCTAAGCTAGCAATGGGGGCAGATACGCAGTATTTT. V is TRBV30 and J is TRBJ2-3, with D perhaps matching TRBD1 or TRBD2 (5 bases each). Germline CDR1 is GTSNPN and CDR2 is SVGIG (reference sequence). V lost 5 bases to trimming and J lost 4 bases, with 19 bases between them. The CDR3 contains 15 residues. The complete variable domain, with remaining parts taken from reference TRBV30 and TRBJ2-3, reads SQTIHQWPATLVQPVGSPLSLECTVEGTSNPNLYWYRQAAGRGLQLLFYSVGIGQISSEVPQNLSASRPQDRQFILSSKKLLLSDSGFYLCAWSKLAMGADTQYFGPGTRLTVL.

This rearrangement joins TRBV5-4 to TRBJ2-5; 7 bases line up with TRBD2. The CDR3 contains 15 residues. CDR1 SGHNT and CDR2 YYREEE come from the germline V gene (reference sequence). Trimming took 3 bases from V and 2 from J; bases not matched to a gene: 7. CDR3 bases: TGTGCCAGCAGCTCCCCCCTAGCGGAGCAAGAGACCCAGTACTTC. Its translation is CASSSPLAEQETQYF.

The chain carries TRBV27 and TRBJ2-7; 11 bases fit TRBD2. Germline trimming cut 5 bases from V and 4 bases from J; bases unmatched to any gene: 16. This CDR3 is built from 18 residues. Germline CDR1 reads MNHEY; CDR2 reads SMNVEV (reference sequence). Written as DNA, the CDR3 is TGTGCCAGCAGTCTAAGGAGTACAACTAGCGGGAGAAGGTACGAGCAGTACTTC. Residues: CASSLRSTTSGRRYEQYF.

V usage is TRBV11-3 and J usage is TRBJ2-1; possibly TRBD2 for D (7 bases). Trimming removed 1 base at V and 3 bases at J, with 16 bases between. This CDR3 comprises 17 residues. Germline V gene data show CDR1 as SGHNT and CDR2 as YENEEA. The CDR3 nucleotides read TGTGCCAGCAGCTTAGGTACAGGGCGGGGGCTCTACAATGAGCAGTTCTTC. This translates into CASSLGTGRGLYNEQFF. The whole variable domain, remainder taken from reference TRBV11-3 and TRBJ2-1, is EAGVVQSPRYKIIEKKQPVAFWCNPISGHNTLYWYLQNLGQGPELLIRYENEEAVDDSQLPKDRFSAERLKGVDSTLKIQPAELGDSAVYLCASSLGTGRGLYNEQFFGPGTRLTVL.

The V gene is TRBV6-2 or TRBV6-3, the J gene TRBJ2-2; D not certain. CDR1 is MNHEY and CDR2 is SVGEGT in the germline V gene. The length of the CDR3 is 14 residues. Deletions cut 2 bases from V and 6 bases from J, with 10 bases between. The CDR3 region has the DNA TGTGCCAGCAGTTACGGGCTAGTCTCCGGGGAGCTGTTTTTT. It is translated as CASSYGLVSGELFF.

This chain links TRBV28 with TRBJ1-2; D not resolved. The CDR3 has 13 amino acids. The V end was cut by 6 bases, the J end by 0 bases, with 8 bases between. The V gene's germline CDR1 is MDHEN and CDR2 SYDVKM. The CDR3 loop reads CASSHGTNYGYTF. The CDR3 DNA follows: TGTGCCAGCAGCCATGGGACTAACTATGGCTACACCTTC.

J is TRBJ1-1 and V is TRBV30; a weak D match, TRBD1 (6 bases). Trimming stripped 0 bases from V and 6 bases from J, with 14 bases between. The germline V gene has CDR1 GTSNPN and CDR2 SVGIG (reference sequence). The CDR3 is 14 residues long. The CDR3 region is CAWSVRGRGPEAFF. DNA of the CDR3: TGTGCCTGGAGTGTACGAGGACGGGGGCCTGAAGCTTTCTTT. Looking up the rest from reference TRBV30 and TRBJ1-1 gives the full variable domain: SQTIHQWPATLVQPVGSPLSLECTVEGTSNPNLYWYRQAAGRGLQLLFYSVGIGQISSEVPQNLSASRPQDRQFILSSKKLLLSDSGFYLCAWSVRGRGPEAFFGQGTRLTVV.

The chain couples TRBV27 to TRBJ2-3; D perhaps matches TRBD2 (6 bases). V dropped 5 bases and J dropped 4 bases, with 10 bases sitting between them. CDR3 size: 13 residues. The V gene's germline CDR1 is MNHEY and CDR2 SMNVEV (reference sequence). In DNA form, the CDR3 reads TGTGCCAGCAGTGTTAGCGGAGCAGATACGCAGTATTTT. This translates into CASSVSGADTQYF.

The chain employs TRBV11-1 and TRBJ2-2, with D unresolved. The germline CDR1 and CDR2 sequences are SGHAT and FQDESV (reference sequence). The CDR3 runs to 12 residues. With 6 bases removed from V and 7 bases from J, the gap between germline ends came to 9 bases. The CDR3 DNA reads TGTGCCAGCAGGTGGGAATACGGGGAGCTGTTTTTT. It yields the protein CASRWEYGELFF.

The chain joins TRBV18 to TRBJ2-7, with 10 positions matching TRBD1. The V gene end was trimmed by 5 bases and the J gene end by 7 bases; junction bases not matched to a gene: 17. This CDR3 region has 17 residues. Per germline, CDR1 KGHSH and CDR2 LQKENI. CDR3 sequence reads: CASSILHRDRGAEEQYF. The CDR3 DNA reads TGTGCCAGCTCAATTCTCCACCGGGACAGGGGTGCAGAAGAGCAGTACTTC.